The 28 T cell receptor beta chains reported below all come from one sample, sequenced in a study of regulatory T cells in long-lasting Graves disease. The time point denotes: persistent/refractory GD, antithyroid drugs over 5 years with positive TRAb. The TCR library used RNA extracted from PBMCs. Arm-PCR with iRepertoire HTBI primers amplified the CDR3 regions for these TCR beta libraries. Each CDR3 protein gets one entry after TCRdb re-called the multiplex PCR reads with MiXCR. The sample has about 300,000 distinct CDR3 sequences, 22% seen once; the top ten hold about 56%. The material was peripheral blood mononuclear cells (PBMCs), obtained when the disease was refractory, from a patient treated with antithyroid drugs. The receptors here all came from a female donor with Graves disease.

This clonotype was observed many times. The CDR3 sequence: CASSLVGGAADTGELFF. Written as DNA, the CDR3 is TGTGCCAGCAGTTTGGTAGGAGGGGCGGCGGACACCGGGGAGCTGTTTTTT. This rearrangement joins TRBV27 to TRBJ2-2; the D gene is possibly TRBD2 (6 bases). The V gene lost 3 bases and the J gene lost 3 bases, with 17 bases spanning the gap. Germline V gives CDR1 MNHEY, CDR2 SMNVEV (reference sequence). CDR3 length: 17 amino acids.

In its sample, this clonotype was seen many times. CDR3 DNA sequence: TGTGCCAGCAGTGGAGGGATCGGCTACACCTTC. Its protein product is CASSGGIGYTF. The chain employs TRBV2 and TRBJ1-2, with D unresolved. The V and J ends lost 4 bases and 8 bases respectively, with 8 bases between them. This CDR3 contains 11 residues. The germline CDR1 and CDR2 sequences are SNHLY and FYNNEI. Looking up the rest from reference TRBV2 and TRBJ1-2 gives the full variable domain: EPEVTQTPSHQVTQMGQEVILRCVPISNHLYFYWYRQILGQKVEFLVSFYNNEISEKSEIFDDQFSVERPDGSNFTLKIRSTKLEDSAMYFCASSGGIGYTFGSGTRLTVV.

The CDR3: CASDRVNTGELFF. DNA of the CDR3: TGTGCCTCCGATCGGGTGAACACCGGGGAGCTGTTTTTT. V usage is TRBV28 and J usage is TRBJ2-2; D unresolved. The V end lost 11 bases, the J end lost 1 base, and 11 bases lay between the germline ends. Germline CDR1 MDHEN, CDR2 SYDVKM. The CDR3 totals 13 residues.

This clonotype occurred many times. This chain links TRBV2 with TRBJ1-4; a possible D gene is TRBD1 (6 bases). V was pared by 1 base and J by 7 bases, with 10 bases between. The CDR3 covers 14 residues. Germline values: CDR1 SNHLY, CDR2 FYNNEI. The CDR3 DNA is TGTGCCAGCAGTGAAGGGGGGACAAGTGAAAAACTGTTTTTT. This gives the protein CASSEGGTSEKLFF.

The chain carries TRBV4-3 and TRBJ2-2; possibly TRBD2 for D (7 bases). Trimming took off 0 bases at V and 4 bases at J, with 12 bases between the two ends. CDR3 length: 16 amino acids. Per germline, CDR1 LGHNA and CDR2 YSLEER. The CDR3 DNA reads TGCGCCAGCAGCCAAGATTTGGGGGGGCGCACCGGGGAGCTGTTTTTT. It codes for CASSQDLGGRTGELFF.

The CDR3 sequence is CATNGGTGQISNEKLFF. The CDR3 DNA reads as TGTGCCACCAACGGGGGGACAGGGCAAATCTCAAATGAAAAACTGTTTTTT. The gene calls are TRBV14 and TRBJ1-4; 9 bases agree with TRBD1. Germline CDR1 and CDR2: SGHDN and FVKESK. Trimming at V came to 10 bases and at J to 5 bases, leaving 17 bases not matched to a gene. There are 17 residues in the CDR3.

This clonotype appeared many times. CDR3 in DNA: TGTGCCAGCGCACTGGGGTCGATGAACACTGAAGCTTTCTTT. Translated: CASALGSMNTEAFF. The chain is built from TRBV7-9 and TRBJ1-1; D not resolved. The V end was cut by 8 bases, the J end by 0 bases, with 13 bases between. The CDR3 spans 14 residues. CDR1 is SEHNR and CDR2 is FQNEAQ in the germline V gene (reference sequence).

This clonotype appeared a few times. The chain couples TRBV6-1 to TRBJ1-5, with D possibly TRBD1 on 6 matching bases. Germline CDR1 is MNHNS and CDR2 is SASEGT. V lost 7 bases, J lost 3 bases, and 10 bases lay in between. The length of the CDR3 is 13 residues. Here the CDR3 reads CASNTGNNQPQHF. The CDR3 DNA is TGTGCCAGCAATACAGGGAACAATCAGCCCCAGCATTTT.

This clonotype came up many times. The V and J genes are TRBV7-2 and TRBJ2-7; D remains ambiguous. Germline values: CDR1 SGHTA, CDR2 FQGNSA. V lost 2 bases and J lost 0, with 8 bases in between. The CDR3 contains 14 residues. The CDR3 region is CASSLTGSSYEQYF. The CDR3 DNA is TGTGCCAGCAGCTTAACCGGAAGCTCCTACGAGCAGTACTTC.

This clonotype has a count of ten or more. The junction does not match germline at one end; this may be a read error. This chain uses TRBV20-1 with TRBJ2-5, with D unresolved. CDR3 length equals 9 residues. Germline V gives CDR1 DFQATT, CDR2 SNEGSKA (reference sequence). The CDR3 nucleotides read TGCAGTCCTAGGGAGACCCAGTACTTC. Residues: CSPRETQYF.

The table lists this clonotype with many counts. This chain links TRBV7-2 with TRBJ2-5; D is uncertain. The CDR3 is made up of 12 amino acids. The germline V gene has CDR1 SGHTA and CDR2 FQGNSA. Trimming removed 5 bases at V and 5 bases at J, with 9 bases between. The CDR3 loop reads CASSPPMETQYF. The CDR3, as DNA: TGTGCCAGCAGCCCCCCCATGGAGACCCAGTACTTC.

There are many counts of this clonotype. DNA for the CDR3: TGTGCCAGCAGCTGGGACGGGAAAAACTCCTACGAGCAGTACTTC. Its protein is CASSWDGKNSYEQYF. The chain carries TRBV7-2 and TRBJ2-7; D could derive from TRBD1 or TRBD2 (5 bases each). The V end was cut by 4 bases, the J end by 0 bases, with 13 bases between. Germline V gives CDR1 SGHTA, CDR2 FQGNSA. The CDR3 has 15 residues.

V and J are TRBV9 and TRBJ2-5, with D tentatively TRBD2 (6 bases). Trimming cost V 0 bases and J 3 bases, with 9 bases left between them. Per germline, CDR1 SGDLS and CDR2 YYNGEE. The CDR3 totals 14 residues. The CDR3 region has the DNA TGTGCCAGCAGCGTAGTGCCGGGGGAAGAGACCCAGTACTTC. Translated: CASSVVPGEETQYF.

This clonotype was picked up many times. The V gene is TRBV6-5, the J gene TRBJ1-1; 11 nucleotides line up with TRBD1. Germline CDR1 MNHEY, CDR2 SVGAGI. V dropped 0 bases and J dropped 5; count of bases not matched to a gene: 11. This CDR3 region has 18 residues. The chain's CDR3 is CASSYSRTGGLLRTEAFF. CDR3 bases: TGTGCCAGCAGTTACTCGAGGACAGGGGGCCTGTTGAGGACTGAAGCTTTCTTT.

The chain couples TRBV6-5 to TRBJ2-7; perhaps TRBD1 as D (6 bases). The CDR3 totals 15 residues. V was pared by 0 bases and J by 3 bases, with 12 bases between. Germline loops: CDR1 MNHEY, CDR2 SVGAGI. This CDR3 is CASSYSTGVNYEQYF. The CDR3 DNA follows: TGTGCCAGCAGTTACTCGACAGGAGTAAACTACGAGCAGTACTTC.

This clonotype was seen many times. J is TRBJ2-7 and V is TRBV28; 7 nucleotides match TRBD1. CDR1 and CDR2 from the germline V gene are MDHEN and SYDVKM. With 6 bases clipped from V and 2 bases from J, the junction kept 10 bases outside the gene matches. The CDR3 runs 15 residues. The CDR3 region is CASRRGQELTYEQYF. CDR3 bases: TGTGCCAGCAGGAGAGGACAGGAACTCACCTACGAGCAGTACTTC.

At least ten counts were recorded for this clonotype. The chain is built from TRBV20-1 and TRBJ2-7; 10 bases match TRBD2. This CDR3 has 14 amino acids. Unmatched junction bases numbered 10, after V lost 8 bases and J lost 3 bases. Germline V gene data show CDR1 as DFQATT and CDR2 as SNEGSKA (reference sequence). The CDR3 sequence is CSTYSSGRDYEQYF. CDR3 sequence (DNA): TGCAGTACATATTCGAGCGGGAGGGACTACGAGCAGTACTTC.

The rearrangement joins TRBV28 to TRBJ2-7; D unclear. CDR1 and CDR2 (germline): MDHEN, SYDVKM. Trimming stripped 2 bases from V and 6 bases from J, with 23 bases between. This CDR3 comprises 17 residues. The CDR3 bases are TGTGCCAGCAGTTTAGGGCCGTCTCGTGTGCTATCTGGCGAGCAGTACTTC. Protein product: CASSLGPSRVLSGEQYF.

V usage is TRBV30 and J usage is TRBJ2-7, with 13 bases aligning to TRBD2. The CDR3 covers 14 residues. V lost 4 bases, J lost 2 bases, and 2 bases stayed unmatched. The germline CDR1 and CDR2 sequences are GTSNPN and SVGIG (reference sequence). CDR3 coding DNA: TGTGCCTGGATACTAGCGGGAGGGCCCTACGAGCAGTACTTC. Translation: CAWILAGGPYEQYF.

This clonotype showed up many times. CDR3 residues: CASSLEGAEAFF. The CDR3 coding sequence is TGTGCCAGCAGCTTGGAGGGGGCAGAAGCTTTCTTT. The chain employs TRBV5-8 and TRBJ1-1; 7 nucleotides agree with TRBD1. With V trimmed by 0 bases and J by 8 bases, 1 base remained unmatched. This CDR3 contains 12 residues. Germline V gene sequence: CDR1 SGHTS, CDR2 YDEGEE.

The chain couples TRBV11-2 to TRBJ2-6; D is perhaps TRBD2 (6 bases). Germline V gives CDR1 SGHAT, CDR2 FQNNGV. V lost 5 bases to trimming and J lost 10 bases, with 18 bases between them. CDR3 length: 15 residues. DNA for the CDR3: TGTGCCAGCAGCCCCGGAGTGGGTGGAGGGAACGTCCTGACTTTC. It encodes CASSPGVGGGNVLTF.

Details on this clonotype: Possible read error: a much larger clone is one base away. The chain has TRBV2 and TRBJ2-7; the D gene is possibly TRBD1 (6 bases). The CDR3 extends over 12 amino acids. V was cut by 7 bases and J by 4 bases, with 11 bases left in between. Germline values: CDR1 SNHLY, CDR2 FYNNEI. The CDR3 here is CASKSRGYEQYF. CDR3 in DNA: TGTGCCAGCAAGAGCAGGGGTTACGAGCAGTACTTC. Together with reference TRBV2 and TRBJ2-7, the CDR3 gives the full variable domain: EPEVTQTPSHQVTQMGQEVILRCVPISNHLYFYWYRQILGQKVEFLVSFYNNEISEKSEIFDDQFSVERPDGSNFTLKIRSTKLEDSAMYFCASKSRGYEQYFGPGTRLTVT.

The chain links TRBV5-5 to TRBJ2-3; 8 bases are shared with TRBD1. The length of the CDR3 is 16 residues. Germline CDR1 reads SGHKS; CDR2 reads YYEKEE (reference sequence). Trimming cost V 2 bases and J 5 bases; bases outside gene matches: 10. CDR3 in amino acids: CASSLAGRGQVDTQYF. CDR3 DNA sequence: TGTGCCAGCAGCTTAGCTGGCAGGGGGCAAGTAGATACGCAGTATTTT.

The rearrangement links TRBV11-2 to TRBJ2-7; D might be TRBD2 (6 bases). With 5 bases removed from V and 0 bases from J, the gap between germline ends came to 20 bases. CDR3 length: 17 amino acids. Looked up from germline, CDR1 is SGHAT and CDR2 is FQNNGV. CDR3 region: CASSDPVAELDSYEQYF. The DNA for the CDR3 is TGTGCCAGCAGCGACCCTGTAGCGGAATTAGACTCCTACGAGCAGTACTTC.

This clonotype has at least ten counts. The chain joins TRBV12-3 or TRBV12-4 to TRBJ1-2, with unresolved D. V was cut by 0 bases and J by 9 bases, with 20 bases left in between. There are 16 residues in the CDR3. The DNA for the CDR3 is TGTGCCAGCAGTTTAGCGGGTATTCGGACCGCAAGGAGCTACACCTTC. It translates to CASSLAGIRTARSYTF.

This clonotype was seen at least ten times. This chain links TRBV7-2 with TRBJ2-7; no definite D call. In germline, CDR1 is SGHTA, CDR2 FQGNSA. The V gene lost 5 bases and the J gene lost 3 bases, with 11 bases spanning the gap. This CDR3 contains 13 residues. CDR3 loop: CASSPGQHYEQYF. CDR3 coding DNA: TGTGCCAGCAGCCCCGGCCAACACTACGAGCAGTACTTC.

This clonotype was seen many times. The chain employs TRBV27 and TRBJ2-2; perhaps TRBD2 as D (5 bases). The CDR3 sequence is 15 residues long. Looked up from germline, CDR1 is MNHEY and CDR2 is SMNVEV (reference sequence). V lost 6 bases and J 1 base, leaving 12 bases between the germline ends. The DNA for the CDR3 is TGTGCCAGCAGCTCCCCTGGAGGGAACACCGGGGAGCTGTTTTTT. Its translation: CASSSPGGNTGELFF.

The CDR3 protein is CASSPDRYANTGELFF. The DNA of the CDR3 is TGTGCCAGCAGTCCGGACAGATACGCGAACACCGGGGAGCTGTTTTTT. This sequence joins TRBV28 and TRBJ2-2; a weak D match, TRBD1 (6 bases). CDR3 size: 16 residues. With 5 bases removed from V and 0 bases from J, the gap between germline ends came to 13 bases. Germline V CDR1 and CDR2: MDHEN, SYDVKM.